The present entry profiles one T cell receptor (beta chain) with its context. Its matching antigen is unknown. Relying on iRepertoire HTBI primers and Arm-PCR of CDR3 regions, the team built TCR beta libraries. TCRdb reanalysed the multiplex PCR reads using MiXCR and keeps one entry per CDR3 protein. The sample holds about 660,000 distinct CDR3 sequences, around 32% seen once. The data derive from a study of regulatory T cells in long-lasting Graves disease. Points from the study as a whole: Accuracy was perhaps lowered by the small sample size. Preferential use of TRBV28, TRBJ1-2 and TRBJ2-5 was seen in persistent disease. Study was limited to peripheral blood, excluding thyroid tissue.

The sample's time point: persistent/refractory GD, antithyroid drugs over 5 years with positive TRAb. Extracted PBMC RNA gave rise to the TCR library. This CDR3 is built from 13 residues. The V gene's germline CDR1 is DFQATT and CDR2 SNEGSKA (reference sequence). V was clipped by 5 bases and J by 4 bases, with 14 bases between them. The rearrangement joins TRBV20-1 to TRBJ1-1; tentative D call: TRBD1 (5 bases). The material was peripheral blood mononuclear cells (PBMCs), obtained when the disease was refractory, from a patient treated with antithyroid drugs. This receptor was identified in a female donor with Graves disease. The CDR3 sequence: CSADEGGGTEAFF. The DNA of the CDR3 is TGCAGTGCTGACGAGGGCGGGGGCACTGAAGCTTTCTTT.